The entry below describes one T cell receptor (beta chain). Its antigen is still unknown. The sample is drawn from a study of T cell repertoires in cytomegalovirus infection. Overall study context: As its CMV epitopes, the study selected recently identified HLA-C-restricted and well-studied HLA-B-restricted targets. CMV infection together with matching HLA type was indicated by public TCR beta signatures.

Each CDR3 protein gets one entry after TCRdb re-called the reads with MiXCR. The repertoire holds around 800,000 distinct CDR3 sequences, with approximately 29% as singletons. Germline V lookup: CDR1 SGHVS, CDR2 FQNEAQ. The CDR3 contains 15 residues. The J segment lost 6 bases and the V segment lost 1 base, leaving 5 bases of the junction unmatched. Overall study results and limits: Public TCR beta family frequency separated CMV-and-HLA carriers, including in an independent cohort. Across the ex vivo response, the dominant clonotypes were HLA-C-restricted CMV-specific TCR beta clonotypes.

V gene TRBV7-8 combines with J gene TRBJ2-3, with 9 bases lining up with TRBD1. The sequence came from a human donor in good health (CMV status not recorded). Some clones in this sample may be carry-over from other donors' samples. Sequenced material: cultured CD8+ T cells from PBMCs, taken from culture after CMV antigen stimulation. The CDR3: CASSLGDRDLDTQYF. The CDR3 DNA follows: TGTGCCAGCAGCTTAGGGGACAGGGATCTCGATACGCAGTATTTT.